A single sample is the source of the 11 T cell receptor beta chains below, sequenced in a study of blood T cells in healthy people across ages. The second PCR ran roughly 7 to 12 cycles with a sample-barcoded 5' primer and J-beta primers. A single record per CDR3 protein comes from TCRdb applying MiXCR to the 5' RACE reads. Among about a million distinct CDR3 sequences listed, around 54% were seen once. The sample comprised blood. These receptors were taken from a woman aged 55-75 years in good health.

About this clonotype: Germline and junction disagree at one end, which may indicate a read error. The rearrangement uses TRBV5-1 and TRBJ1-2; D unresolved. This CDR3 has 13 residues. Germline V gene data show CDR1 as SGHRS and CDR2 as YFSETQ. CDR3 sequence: CASSPVEFDGYTF. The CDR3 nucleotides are TGCGCCAGCAGCCCCGTGGAATTCGATGGTTACACCTTC.

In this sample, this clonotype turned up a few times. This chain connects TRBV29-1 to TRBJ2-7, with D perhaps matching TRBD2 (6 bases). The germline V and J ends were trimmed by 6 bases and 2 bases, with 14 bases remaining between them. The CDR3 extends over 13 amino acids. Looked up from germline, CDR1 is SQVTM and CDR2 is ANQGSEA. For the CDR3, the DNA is TGCAGCGTCCGGGGACTGCATACCTACGAGCAGTACTTC. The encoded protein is CSVRGLHTYEQYF.

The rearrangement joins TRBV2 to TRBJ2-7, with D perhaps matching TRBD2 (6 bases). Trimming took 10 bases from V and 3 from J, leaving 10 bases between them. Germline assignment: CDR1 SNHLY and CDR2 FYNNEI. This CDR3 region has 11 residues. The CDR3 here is CAIGTFYEQYF. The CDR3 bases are TGTGCCATTGGGACTTTCTACGAGCAGTACTTC. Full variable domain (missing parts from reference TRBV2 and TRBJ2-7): EPEVTQTPSHQVTQMGQEVILRCVPISNHLYFYWYRQILGQKVEFLVSFYNNEISEKSEIFDDQFSVERPDGSNFTLKIRSTKLEDSAMYFCAIGTFYEQYFGPGTRLTVT.

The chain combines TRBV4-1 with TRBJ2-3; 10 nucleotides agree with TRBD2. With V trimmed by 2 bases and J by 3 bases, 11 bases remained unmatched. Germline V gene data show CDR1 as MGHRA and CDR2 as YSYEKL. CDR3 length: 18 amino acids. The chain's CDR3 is CASSQYPGLAKPTDTQYF. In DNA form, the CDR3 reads TGCGCCAGCAGCCAATACCCGGGACTAGCGAAACCGACAGATACGCAGTATTTT.

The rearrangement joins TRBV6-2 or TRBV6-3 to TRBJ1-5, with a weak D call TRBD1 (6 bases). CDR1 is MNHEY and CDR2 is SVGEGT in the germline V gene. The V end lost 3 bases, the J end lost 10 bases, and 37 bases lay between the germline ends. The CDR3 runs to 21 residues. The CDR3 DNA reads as TGTGCCAGCAGTTATCGATTAGATAGGATACTCGGGGGACACCTACTCGATCCCCAGCATTTT. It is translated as CASSYRLDRILGGHLLDPQHF.

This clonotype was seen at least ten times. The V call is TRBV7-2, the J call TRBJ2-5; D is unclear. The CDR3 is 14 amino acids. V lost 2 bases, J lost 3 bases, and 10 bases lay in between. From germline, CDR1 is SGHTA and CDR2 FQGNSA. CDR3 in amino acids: CASSLMPGKETQYF. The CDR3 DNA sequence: TGTGCCAGCAGCTTAATGCCGGGCAAAGAGACCCAGTACTTC. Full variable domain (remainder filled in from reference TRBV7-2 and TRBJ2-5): GAGVSQSPSNKVTEKGKDVELRCDPISGHTALYWYRQSLGQGLEFLIYFQGNSAPDKSGLPSDRFSAERTGGSVSTLTIQRTQQEDSAVYLCASSLMPGKETQYFGPGTRLLVL.

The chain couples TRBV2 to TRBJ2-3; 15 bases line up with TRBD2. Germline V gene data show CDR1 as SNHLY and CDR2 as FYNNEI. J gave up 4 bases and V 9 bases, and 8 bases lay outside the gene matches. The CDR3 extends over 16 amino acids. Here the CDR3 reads CASGWGLAGGSDTQYF. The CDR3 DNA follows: TGTGCCAGTGGCTGGGGACTAGCGGGAGGTTCAGATACGCAGTATTTT.

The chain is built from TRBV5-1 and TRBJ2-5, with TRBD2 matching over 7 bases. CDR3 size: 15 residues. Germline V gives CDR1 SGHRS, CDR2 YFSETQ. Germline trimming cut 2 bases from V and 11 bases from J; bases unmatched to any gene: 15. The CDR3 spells CASSFGFGTAGEQYF. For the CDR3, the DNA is TGCGCCAGCAGCTTCGGATTTGGGACCGCGGGGGAGCAGTACTTC.

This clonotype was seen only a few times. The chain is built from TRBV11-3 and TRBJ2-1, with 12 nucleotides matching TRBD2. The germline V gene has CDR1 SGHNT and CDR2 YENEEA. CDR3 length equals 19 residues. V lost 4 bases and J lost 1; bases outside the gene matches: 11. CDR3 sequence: CASSSGLAGWGRSYNEQFF. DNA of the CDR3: TGTGCCAGCAGCTCAGGACTAGCGGGGTGGGGGAGGTCCTACAATGAGCAGTTCTTC.

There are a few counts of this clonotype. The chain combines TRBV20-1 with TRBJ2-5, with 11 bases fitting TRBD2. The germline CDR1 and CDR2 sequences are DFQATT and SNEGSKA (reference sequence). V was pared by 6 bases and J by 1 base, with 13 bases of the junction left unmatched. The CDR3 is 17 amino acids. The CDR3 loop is CSADASGTSGPQETQYF. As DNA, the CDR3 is TGCAGTGCCGACGCCTCCGGGACTAGCGGCCCCCAAGAGACCCAGTACTTC.

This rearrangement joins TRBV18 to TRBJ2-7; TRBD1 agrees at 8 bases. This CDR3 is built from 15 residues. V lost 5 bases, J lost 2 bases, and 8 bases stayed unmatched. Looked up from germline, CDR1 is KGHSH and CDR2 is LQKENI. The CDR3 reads CASSTGQAITYEQYF. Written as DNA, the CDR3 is TGTGCCAGCTCAACGGGACAGGCGATAACCTACGAGCAGTACTTC.